A single count supports the clone carrying this TCR beta chain. Its target is not known. Clones were sequenced by immunoSEQ multiplex PCR, and TCRdb holds only the in-frame ones, with some missing. The data hold roughly 260,000 clones, with almost 90% observed a single time. This record comes from a study of cytomegalovirus exposure and HLA in healthy donors. Study information: The 120 or so validation repertoires, a later analysis reported, used the same platform as the 550 to 800 first-cohort repertoires. Whole-study results and caveats: In the 130 or so validation repertoires, 85% to 95% of cluster scores exceeded 0, per a later analysis. The classifier, whose performance was assessed in both the original and validation cohorts, reportedly diagnosed cytomegalovirus status with high specificity and sensitivity.

The germline V gene has CDR1 MNHEY and CDR2 SVGAGI. V was clipped by 6 bases and J by 2 bases; unmatched bases: 8. The CDR3 loop spans 15 amino acids. The V and J genes are TRBV6-5 and TRBJ2-5; 8 bases agree with TRBD1. The sequenced material came from PBMCs. The receptor was isolated from a woman aged 18-29 years in good health and CMV-seronegative. CDR3 in DNA: TGTGCCAGCAGCCCCAGGACAGGGAGACAAGAGACCCAGTACTTC. It codes for CASSPRTGRQETQYF.